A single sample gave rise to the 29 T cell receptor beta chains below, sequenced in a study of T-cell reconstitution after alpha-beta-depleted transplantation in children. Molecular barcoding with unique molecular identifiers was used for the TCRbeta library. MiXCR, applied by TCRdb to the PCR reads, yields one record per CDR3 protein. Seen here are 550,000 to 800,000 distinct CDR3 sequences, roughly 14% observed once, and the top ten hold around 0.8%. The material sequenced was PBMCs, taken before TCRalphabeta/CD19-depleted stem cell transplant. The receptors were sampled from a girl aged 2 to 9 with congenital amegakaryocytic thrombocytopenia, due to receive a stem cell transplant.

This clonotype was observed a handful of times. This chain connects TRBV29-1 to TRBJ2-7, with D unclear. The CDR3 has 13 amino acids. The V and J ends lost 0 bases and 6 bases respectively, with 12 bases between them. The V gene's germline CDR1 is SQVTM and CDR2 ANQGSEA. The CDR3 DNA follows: TGCAGCGTTGAAGATCATTCACTGGGCGAGCAGTACTTC. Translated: CSVEDHSLGEQYF.

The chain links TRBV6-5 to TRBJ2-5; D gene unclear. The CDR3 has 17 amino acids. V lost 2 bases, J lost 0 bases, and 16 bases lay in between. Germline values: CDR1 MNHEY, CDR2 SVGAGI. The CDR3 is CASSYQNTVKYQETQYF. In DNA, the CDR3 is TGTGCCAGCAGTTACCAAAACACAGTCAAGTACCAAGAGACCCAGTACTTC.

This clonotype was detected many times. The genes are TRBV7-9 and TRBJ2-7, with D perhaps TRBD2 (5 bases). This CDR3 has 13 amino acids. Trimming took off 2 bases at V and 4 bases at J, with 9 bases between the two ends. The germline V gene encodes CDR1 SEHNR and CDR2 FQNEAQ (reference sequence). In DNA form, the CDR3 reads TGTGCCAGCAGCTTAAACACGGGGTACGAGCAGTACTTC. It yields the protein CASSLNTGYEQYF.

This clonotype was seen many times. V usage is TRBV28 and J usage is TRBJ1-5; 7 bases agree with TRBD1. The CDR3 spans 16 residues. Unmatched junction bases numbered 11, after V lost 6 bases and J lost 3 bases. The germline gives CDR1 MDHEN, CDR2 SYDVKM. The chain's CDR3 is CASSYYSGGINQPQHF. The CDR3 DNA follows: TGTGCCAGCAGCTATTATTCAGGGGGAATCAATCAGCCCCAGCATTTT.

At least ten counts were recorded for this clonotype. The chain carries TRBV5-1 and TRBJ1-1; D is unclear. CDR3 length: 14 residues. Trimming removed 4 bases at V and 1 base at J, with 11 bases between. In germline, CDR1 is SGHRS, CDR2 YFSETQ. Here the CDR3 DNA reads TGCGCCAGCAGCCTGTCTTCCGCGAACACTGAAGCTTTCTTT. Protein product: CASSLSSANTEAFF.

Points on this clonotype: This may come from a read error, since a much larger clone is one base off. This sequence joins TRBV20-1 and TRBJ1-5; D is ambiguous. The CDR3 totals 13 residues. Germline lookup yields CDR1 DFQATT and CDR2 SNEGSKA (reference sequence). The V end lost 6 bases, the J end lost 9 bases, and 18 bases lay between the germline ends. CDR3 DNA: TGCAGTGCGCCCGGCGGACCTATACGGCCCCAGCATTTT. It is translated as CSAPGGPIRPQHF.

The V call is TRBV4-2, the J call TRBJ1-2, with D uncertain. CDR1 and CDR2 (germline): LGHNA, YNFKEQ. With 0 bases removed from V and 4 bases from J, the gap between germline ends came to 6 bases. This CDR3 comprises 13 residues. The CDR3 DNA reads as TGTGCCAGCAGCCAAGATAAAGGCTATGGCTACACCTTC. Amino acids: CASSQDKGYGYTF.

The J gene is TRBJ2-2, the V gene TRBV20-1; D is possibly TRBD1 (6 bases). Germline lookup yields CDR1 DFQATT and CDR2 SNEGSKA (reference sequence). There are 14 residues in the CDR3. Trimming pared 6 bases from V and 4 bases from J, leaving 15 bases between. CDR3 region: CSAQNRESTGELFF. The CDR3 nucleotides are TGCAGTGCCCAAAACAGGGAGAGCACCGGGGAGCTGTTTTTT.

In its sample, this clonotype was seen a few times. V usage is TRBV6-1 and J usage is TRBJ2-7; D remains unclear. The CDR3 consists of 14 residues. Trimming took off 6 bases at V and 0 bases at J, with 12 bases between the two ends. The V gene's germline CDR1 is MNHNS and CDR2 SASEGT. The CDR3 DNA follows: TGTGCCAGCAGCCCCACCCTCTTCTCCTACGAGCAGTACTTC. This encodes CASSPTLFSYEQYF.

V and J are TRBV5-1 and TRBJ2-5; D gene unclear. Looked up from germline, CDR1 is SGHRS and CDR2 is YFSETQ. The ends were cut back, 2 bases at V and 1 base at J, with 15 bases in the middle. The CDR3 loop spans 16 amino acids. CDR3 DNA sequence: TGCGCCAGCAGCTTAATAGCCGCCGGCATCCAAGAGACCCAGTACTTC. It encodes CASSLIAAGIQETQYF.

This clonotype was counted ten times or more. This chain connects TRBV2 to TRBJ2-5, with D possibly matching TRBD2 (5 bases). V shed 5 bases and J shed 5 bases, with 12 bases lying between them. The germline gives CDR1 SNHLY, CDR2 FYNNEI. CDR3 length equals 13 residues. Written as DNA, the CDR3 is TGTGCCAGCAGTCCACTAGTAGTGGAGACCCAGTACTTC. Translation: CASSPLVVETQYF.

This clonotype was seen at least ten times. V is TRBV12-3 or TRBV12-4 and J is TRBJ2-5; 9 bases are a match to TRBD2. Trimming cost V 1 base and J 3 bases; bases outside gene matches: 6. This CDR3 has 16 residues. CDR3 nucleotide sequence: TGTGCCAGCAGTTTAGAAGGCGGGAGGGGAAAAGAGACCCAGTACTTC. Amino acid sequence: CASSLEGGRGKETQYF.

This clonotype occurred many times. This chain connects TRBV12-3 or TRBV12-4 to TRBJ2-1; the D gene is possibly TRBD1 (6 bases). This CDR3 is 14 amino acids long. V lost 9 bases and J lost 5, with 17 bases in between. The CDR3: CASLRFNRDNEQFF. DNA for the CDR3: TGTGCCAGTTTAAGATTCAACAGGGACAATGAGCAGTTCTTC.

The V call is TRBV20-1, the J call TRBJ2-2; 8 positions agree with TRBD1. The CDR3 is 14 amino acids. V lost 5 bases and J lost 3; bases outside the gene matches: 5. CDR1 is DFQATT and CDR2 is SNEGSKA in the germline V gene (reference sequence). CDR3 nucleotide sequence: TGCAGTGCTCGGGACAGGCCTTACACCGGGGAGCTGTTTTTT. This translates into CSARDRPYTGELFF.

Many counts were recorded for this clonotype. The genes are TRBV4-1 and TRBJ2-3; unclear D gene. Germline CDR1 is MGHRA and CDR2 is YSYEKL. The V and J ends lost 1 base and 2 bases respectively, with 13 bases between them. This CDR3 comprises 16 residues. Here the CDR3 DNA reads TGCGCCAGCAGCCAAGTGGCCGGATTAATCACAGATACGCAGTATTTT. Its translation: CASSQVAGLITDTQYF.

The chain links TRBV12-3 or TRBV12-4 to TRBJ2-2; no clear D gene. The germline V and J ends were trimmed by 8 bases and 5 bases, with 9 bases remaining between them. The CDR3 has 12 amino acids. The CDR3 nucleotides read TGTGCCAGCCGTTGGCAAACCGGGGAGCTGTTTTTT. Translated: CASRWQTGELFF.

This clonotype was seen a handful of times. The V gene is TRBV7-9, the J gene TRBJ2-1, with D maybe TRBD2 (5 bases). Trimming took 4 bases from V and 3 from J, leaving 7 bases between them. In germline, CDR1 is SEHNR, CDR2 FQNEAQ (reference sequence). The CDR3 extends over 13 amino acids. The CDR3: CASSWAGYNEQFF. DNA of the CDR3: TGTGCCAGCAGCTGGGCGGGCTACAATGAGCAGTTCTTC.

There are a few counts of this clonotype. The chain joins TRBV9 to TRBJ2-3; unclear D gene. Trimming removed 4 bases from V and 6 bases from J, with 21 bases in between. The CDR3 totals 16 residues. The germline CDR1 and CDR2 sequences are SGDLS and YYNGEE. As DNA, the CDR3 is TGTGCCAGCAGCCAGAAGGTTCACTCCCGGCTCGATACGCAGTATTTT. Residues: CASSQKVHSRLDTQYF.

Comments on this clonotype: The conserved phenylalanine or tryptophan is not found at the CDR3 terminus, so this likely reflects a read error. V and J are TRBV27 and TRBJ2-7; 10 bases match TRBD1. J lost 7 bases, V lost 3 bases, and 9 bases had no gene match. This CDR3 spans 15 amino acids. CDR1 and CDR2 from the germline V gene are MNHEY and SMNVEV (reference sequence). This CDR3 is CASSFWGQGTAEQYL. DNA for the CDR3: TGTGCCAGCAGTTTTTGGGGACAGGGGACAGCAGAGCAGTACCTC.

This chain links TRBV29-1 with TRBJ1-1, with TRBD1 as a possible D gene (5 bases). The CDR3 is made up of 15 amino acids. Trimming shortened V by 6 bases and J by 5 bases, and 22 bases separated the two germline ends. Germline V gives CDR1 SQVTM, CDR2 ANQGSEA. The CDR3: CSVPQEGQGATEAFF. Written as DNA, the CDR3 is TGCAGCGTACCACAGGAGGGCCAAGGCGCAACTGAAGCTTTCTTT.

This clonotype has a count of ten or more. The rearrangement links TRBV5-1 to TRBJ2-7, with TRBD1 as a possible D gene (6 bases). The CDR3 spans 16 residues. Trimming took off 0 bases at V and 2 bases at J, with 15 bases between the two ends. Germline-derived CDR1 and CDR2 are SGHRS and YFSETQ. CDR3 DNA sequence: TGCGCCAGCAGCTTGGCTTCTACAGGGCGTACCTACGAGCAGTACTTC. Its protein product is CASSLASTGRTYEQYF.

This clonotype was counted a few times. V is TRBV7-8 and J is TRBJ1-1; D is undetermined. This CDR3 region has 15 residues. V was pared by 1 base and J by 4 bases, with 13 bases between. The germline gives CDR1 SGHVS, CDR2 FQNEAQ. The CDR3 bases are TGTGCCAGCAGCTTAGGGGCAATCGGGGTCACTGAAGCTTTCTTT. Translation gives CASSLGAIGVTEAFF.

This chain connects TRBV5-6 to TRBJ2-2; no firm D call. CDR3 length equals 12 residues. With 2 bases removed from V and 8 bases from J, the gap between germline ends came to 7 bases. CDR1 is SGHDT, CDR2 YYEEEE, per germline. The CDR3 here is CASSFPFGELFF. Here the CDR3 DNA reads TGTGCCAGCAGCTTCCCGTTTGGGGAGCTGTTTTTT.

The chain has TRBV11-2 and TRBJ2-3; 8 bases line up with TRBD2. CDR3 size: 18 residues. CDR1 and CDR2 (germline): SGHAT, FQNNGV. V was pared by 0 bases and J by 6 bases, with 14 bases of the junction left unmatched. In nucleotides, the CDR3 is TGTGCCAGCAGCTTAGACCAAAGCGGGAGACTCCACGAGGATACGCAGTATTTT. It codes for CASSLDQSGRLHEDTQYF.

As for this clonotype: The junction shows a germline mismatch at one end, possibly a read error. CDR3 protein: CTSRTPWTRRGSSGNTIYF. As DNA, the CDR3 is TGTACCAGCAGAACCCCTTGGACCCGCCGGGGCTCATCTGGAAACACCATATATTTT. The chain recombines TRBV12-3 or TRBV12-4 with TRBJ1-3; maybe TRBD1 (5 bases). This CDR3 is 19 amino acids long.

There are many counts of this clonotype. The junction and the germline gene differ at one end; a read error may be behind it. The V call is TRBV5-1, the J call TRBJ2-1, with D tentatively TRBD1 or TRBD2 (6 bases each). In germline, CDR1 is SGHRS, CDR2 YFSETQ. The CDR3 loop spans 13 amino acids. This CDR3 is CASSLSGAGEQFF. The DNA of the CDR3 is TGTGCCAGCAGTTTATCGGGGGCGGGAGAGCAGTTCTTC.

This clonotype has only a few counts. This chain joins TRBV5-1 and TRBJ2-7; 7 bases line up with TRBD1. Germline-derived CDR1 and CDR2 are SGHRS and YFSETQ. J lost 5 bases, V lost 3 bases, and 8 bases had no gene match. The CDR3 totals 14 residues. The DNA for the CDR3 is TGCGCCAGCAGCTCACGACAGGGTGTCAACGAGCAGTACTTC. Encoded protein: CASSSRQGVNEQYF.

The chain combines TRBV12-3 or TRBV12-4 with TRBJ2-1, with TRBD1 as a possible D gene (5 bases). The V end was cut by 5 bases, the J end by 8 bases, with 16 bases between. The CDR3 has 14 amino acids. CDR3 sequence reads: CASSPGLIPDEQFF. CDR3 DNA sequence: TGTGCCAGCAGTCCAGGGTTGATCCCCGATGAGCAGTTCTTC.

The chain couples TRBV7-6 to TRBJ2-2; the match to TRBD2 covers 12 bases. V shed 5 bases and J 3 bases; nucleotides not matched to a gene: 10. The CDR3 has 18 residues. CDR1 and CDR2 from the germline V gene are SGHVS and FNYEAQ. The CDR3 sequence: CASSLLTSGRSDTGELFF. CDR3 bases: TGTGCCAGCAGCCTCTTGACTAGCGGGAGATCGGACACCGGGGAGCTGTTTTTT. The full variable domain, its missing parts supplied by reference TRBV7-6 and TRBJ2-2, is GAGVSQSPRYKVTKRGQDVALRCDPISGHVSLYWYRQALGQGPEFLTYFNYEAQQDKSGLPNDRFSAERPEGSISTLTIQRTEQRDSAMYRCASSLLTSGRSDTGELFFGEGSRLTVL.